This T cell receptor beta chain was identified during a study of blood T cell repertoires in COVID-19. Across the study: PBMCs, B-cell-depleted T cells, or T cells were the source of the cDNA or gDNA that made up the material.

CDR1 is SGHNT and CDR2 is YYREEE in the germline V gene (reference sequence). The CDR3 has 13 residues. V was cut by 2 bases and J by 4 bases, with 9 bases left in between. Profiled with immunoSEQ multiplex PCR; TCRdb holds only in-frame clones, not every one. The sample consists of about 98,000 clones, about 80% of them appearing once. The sample taken for sequencing was peripheral blood. The receptor was derived from a man aged 55 to 69 with acute or convalescent COVID-19. V gene TRBV5-4 combines with J gene TRBJ1-1, with a possible D match to TRBD1 (5 bases). The CDR3 loop reads CASSLGRATEAFF. CDR3 nucleotide sequence: TGTGCCAGCAGCTTAGGCAGGGCCACTGAAGCTTTCTTT.